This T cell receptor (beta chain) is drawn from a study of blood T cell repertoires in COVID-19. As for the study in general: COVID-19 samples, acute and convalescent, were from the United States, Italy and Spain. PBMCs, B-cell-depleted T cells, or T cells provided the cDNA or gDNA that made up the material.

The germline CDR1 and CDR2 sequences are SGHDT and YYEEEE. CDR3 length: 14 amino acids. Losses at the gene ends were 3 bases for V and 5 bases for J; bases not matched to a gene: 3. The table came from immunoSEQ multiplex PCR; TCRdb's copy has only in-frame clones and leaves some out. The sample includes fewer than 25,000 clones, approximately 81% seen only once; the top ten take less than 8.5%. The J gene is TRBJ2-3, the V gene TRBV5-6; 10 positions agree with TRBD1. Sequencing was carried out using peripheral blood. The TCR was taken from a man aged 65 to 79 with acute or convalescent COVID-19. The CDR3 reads CASSSTGGQDTQYF. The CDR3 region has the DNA TGTGCCAGCAGCTCGACAGGGGGCCAAGATACGCAGTATTTT.